Listed below are T cell receptor beta chains from one sample, sequenced in a study of shared clonotypes between healthy human individuals. Produced via immunoSEQ multiplex PCR; TCRdb's table is partial and in-frame only. The sample records fewer than 850,000 clones, roughly 87% being singletons. The sample was memory CD8+ T cells from PBMCs. The receptors stem from a man younger than 30 in good health. Some clones in this sample may be carry-over from other donors' samples. The CDR3 runs from the conserved cysteine through the conserved F or W. D genes are given only for firm matches. Where a row states a size, it is once, few, many or the class of an expanded clone; other rows omit it.

size	D	J	V	DNA	CDR3
-	-	TRBJ2-7	TRBV7-8	TGTGCCAGCAGCTACGGGGGTAGCTACGAGCAGTACTTC	CASSYGGSYEQYF
-	-	TRBJ1-1	TRBV28	TGTGCCAGCAGTTTGGCAAGGGTGGACACTGAAGCTTTCTTT	CASSLARVDTEAFF
-	TRBD2	TRBJ2-7	TRBV28	TGTGCCAGCAGTTTGGACCAGGGACTACAACGCTACGAGCAGTACTTC	CASSLDQGLQRYEQYF
-	-	TRBJ2-7	TRBV27	TGTGCCAGCAGTTTAGGGGCGGCGTACGAGCAGTACTTC	CASSLGAAYEQYF
-	-	TRBJ1-1	TRBV9	TGTGCCAGCAGCGTGGGGGTTGGGAACACTGAAGCTTTCTTT	CASSVGVGNTEAFF
-	-	TRBJ2-3	TRBV27	TGTGCCAGCAGTTCTCCGACAGGCCCCTCTAGCACAGATACGCAGTATTTT	CASSSPTGPSSTDTQYF
once	TRBD2	TRBJ2-1	TRBV7-9	TGTGCCAGCACCCTTAGCGGGAGGGGGAATGAGCAGTTCTTC	CASTLSGRGNEQFF
-	-	TRBJ2-7	TRBV9	TGTGCCAGCAGCCCTGGGTGGGAAACCTACGAGCAGTACTTC	CASSPGWETYEQYF
-	TRBD1	TRBJ2-5	TRBV13	TGTGCCAGCAGCTTAAGGACAGGAGAGGAGGCCCAGTACTTC	CASSLRTGEEAQYF
-	-	TRBJ2-7	TRBV14	TGTGCCAGCAGCCACGGATGGGATGGCTACGAGCAGTACTTC	CASSHGWDGYEQYF
-	-	TRBJ2-2	TRBV27	TGTGCCAGCAGTTCCGACGAGGGACTTAACACCGGGGAGCTGTTTTTT	CASSSDEGLNTGELFF
-	-	TRBJ1-1	TRBV9	TGTGCCAGCAGCGGACCGGGACTGATGAACACTGAAGCTTTCTTT	CASSGPGLMNTEAFF
-	TRBD2	TRBJ2-1	TRBV6-5	TGTGCCAGCAGTTACAGCGGGAGCCACAATGAGCAGTTCTTC	CASSYSGSHNEQFF
once	-	TRBJ2-1	TRBV7-3	TGTGCCAGCAGCTTGGTAGGGTCGGATGAGCAGTTCTTC	CASSLVGSDEQFF
-	-	TRBJ2-7	TRBV27	TGTGCCAGCAGTTCAGGCTCGTCCTACGAGCAGTACTTC	CASSSGSSYEQYF
many	-	TRBJ2-1	TRBV11-2	TGTGCCAGCAGCTACCTCGCGAATGAGCAGTTCTTC	CASSYLANEQFF
-	TRBD2	TRBJ2-2	TRBV7-3	TGTGCCAGCAGCTCCCGGCTAGCGGGCCAGAACACCGGGGAGCTGTTTTTT	CASSSRLAGQNTGELFF
-	-	TRBJ2-7	TRBV7-9	TGTGCCAGCAGCTCTACAGGATCCTCCTACGAGCAGTACTTC	CASSSTGSSYEQYF
once	-	TRBJ1-5	TRBV28	TGTGCCAGCAGTTTTGTGACACCCTTCAATCAGCCCCAGCATTTT	CASSFVTPFNQPQHF
-	-	TRBJ2-6	TRBV29-1	TGCAGCGTTGAGCTCTCTGGGGCCAACGTCCTGACTTTC	CSVELSGANVLTF
few	-	TRBJ1-1	TRBV10-3	TGTGCCATCAGTGAAATGTTAGGGGATAATACTGAAGCTTTCTTT	CAISEMLGDNTEAFF
-	TRBD1	TRBJ2-7	TRBV27	TGTGCCAGCAGCCCGACAGGGGTCAACTACGAGCAGTACTTC	CASSPTGVNYEQYF
-	TRBD2	TRBJ2-1	TRBV4-1	TGCGCCAGCAGCCAAGAGGGGGAGGGACTTCGCAATGAGCAGTTCTTC	CASSQEGEGLRNEQFF
-	TRBD1	TRBJ1-5	TRBV28	TGTGCCAGCAGTCCCCAGGGGGCAATGCAGCCCCAGCATTTT	CASSPQGAMQPQHF
-	-	TRBJ1-4	TRBV4-3	TGCGCCAGCAGCCATCAGGGGAGAAATGAAAAACTGTTTTTT	CASSHQGRNEKLFF
-	-	TRBJ2-1	TRBV5-1	TGCGCCAGCAGCTTGGCCTGGGGGACCCCAACATTAGGAAGCTCCTACAATGAGCAGTTCTTC	CASSLAWGTPTLGSSYNEQFF
-	-	TRBJ2-1	TRBV4-3	TGCGCCAGCAGCCTCGCCTTGTGGCCTAGCAGCAACAATGAGCAGTTCTTC	CASSLALWPSSNNEQFF
-	-	TRBJ2-5	TRBV7-8	TGTGCCAGCAGCTTTTCGAACACGGGGTTTTCAGGAGAGACCCAGTACTTC	CASSFSNTGFSGETQYF
-	TRBD2	TRBJ2-5	TRBV27	TGTGCCAGCAGTGTTGCGGGAGTTCCGGAGACCCAGTACTTC	CASSVAGVPETQYF
-	TRBD2	TRBJ2-7	TRBV7-9	TGTGCCTGCAGCCATCTAGCGGGAGGGCCCTACGAGCAGTACTTC	CACSHLAGGPYEQYF
-	TRBD1	TRBJ2-3	TRBV7-9	TGTGCCAGCAGTCCTCGGACAGGGAGCACAGATACGCAGTATTTT	CASSPRTGSTDTQYF
-	-	TRBJ2-1	TRBV28	TGTGCCAGCAGTTTAGATTTATGGAATGAGCAGTTCTTC	CASSLDLWNEQFF
-	TRBD2	TRBJ2-7	TRBV7-9	TGTGCCAGCAGCCCTAGGGACTCCCGGGGGGGCGAGCAGTACTTC	CASSPRDSRGGEQYF
-	-	TRBJ1-2	TRBV9	TGTGCCAGCAGCGTCGACCCCTGGCAGGGAATTAACTATGGCTACACCTTC	CASSVDPWQGINYGYTF
-	TRBD1	TRBJ1-1	TRBV19	TGTGCCAGTAGTCCCCGAAACAGGGGATTGTGGACTGAAGCTTTCTTT	CASSPRNRGLWTEAFF
-	TRBD1	TRBJ2-7	TRBV27	TGTGCCAGCAGAGAAGGGACAGGGGGCGGCTACGAGCAGTACTTC	CASREGTGGGYEQYF
-	TRBD1	TRBJ2-2	TRBV13	TGTGCCAGCAGCCGAACCGGGACAGGGGGCAGCGGGGAGCTGTTTTTT	CASSRTGTGGSGELFF
-	TRBD1	TRBJ2-5	TRBV28	TGTGCCAGCAGTGTCCGAGGGGGCCGGGAGACCCAGTACTTC	CASSVRGGRETQYF
-	-	TRBJ2-3	TRBV15	TGTGCCACCAGCAGAGTTCGGGAAAGCACAGATACGCAGTATTTT	CATSRVRESTDTQYF
-	-	TRBJ1-2	TRBV15	TGTGCCACCAGCAGAGATCTCACGGCCGAACTCTATGGCTACACCTTC	CATSRDLTAELYGYTF
-	TRBD1	TRBJ2-7	TRBV6-1	TGTGCCAGCAGTGATCCCTTTGGGACAGGGAGCACCTACGAGCAGTACTTC	CASSDPFGTGSTYEQYF